These T cell receptor beta chains were read from a single sample in a study of cytotoxic CD8 clonotypes in ibrutinib-treated CLL. Assay used: immunoSEQ multiplex PCR; TCRdb lists only in-frame clones, some missing. The sample contains about 130,000 clones, approximately 85% of which appear only once. The sample here was PBMCs, taken after 24 months of ibrutinib treatment. These TCRs come from a human donor with chronic lymphocytic leukemia. Each CDR3 is given with its conserved first and last residue. The order of the fields is J gene, D gene, clone size, CDR3 length, V gene, CDR3 DNA, CDR3 protein. D genes are given only for firm matches. Clone size is not always given. Where it is, it says once, few, many or a class for expanded clones.

TRBJ2-7	-	-	15	TRBV6-4	TGTGCCAGCAGTGAACCGGGGCGGAGGCCCTACGAGCAGTACTTC	CASSEPGRRPYEQYF
TRBJ1-5	-	many	16	TRBV28	TGTGCCAGCAGTACCCCCGGGAGGGGTTCCGCGCTGCCCCAGCATTTT	CASSTPGRGSALPQHF
TRBJ2-5	-	-	12	TRBV15	TGTGCCACCAGCAGAGATCGAGAGACCCAGTACTTC	CATSRDRETQYF
TRBJ2-3	TRBD2	-	16	TRBV19	TGTGCCAGTAGTACAGGAGCGCTAGCGGGAACCCAGCCGCAGTATTTT	CASSTGALAGTQPQYF
TRBJ1-1	-	-	12	TRBV2	TGTGCCAGCAGTGCGGACCCGCGGGGAGCTTTCTTT	CASSADPRGAFF
TRBJ2-1	TRBD1	-	16	TRBV19	TGTGCCAGTAGTCCCCACCGGGACAGGGGCCCTCAGGAGCAGTTCTTC	CASSPHRDRGPQEQFF
TRBJ1-1	-	-	13	TRBV7-2	TGTGCCAGCACCCTTCGACTGGACACTGAAGCTTTCTTT	CASTLRLDTEAFF
TRBJ1-1	TRBD1	-	12	TRBV7-8	TGTGCCAGCAGCTCAGGACAGGGGGAAGCTTTCTTT	CASSSGQGEAFF
TRBJ2-5	TRBD1	-	15	TRBV2	TGTGCCAGCAGTGGGACAGGGGCCGCGCAAGAGACCCAGTACTTC	CASSGTGAAQETQYF
TRBJ2-3	TRBD1	-	15	TRBV5-1	TGCGCCAGCAGCGACAGACAGGGATCGACAGATACGCAGTATTTT	CASSDRQGSTDTQYF
TRBJ1-5	-	-	12	TRBV7-2	TGTGCCAGCAGCATTAGCAATCAGCCCCAGCATTTT	CASSISNQPQHF
TRBJ1-2	-	-	15	TRBV6-4	TGTGCCAGCAGTGTTAGGGGGGAGAAGGACTATGGCTACACCTTC	CASSVRGEKDYGYTF
TRBJ2-3	-	-	14	TRBV5-1	TGCGCCAGCATCCCAACGGGGGGCACAGATACGCAGTATTTT	CASIPTGGTDTQYF
TRBJ2-2	TRBD1	once	19	TRBV7-9	TGTGCCAGCAGCCCCCGAATCATACCGGGACAGGGGAACACCGGGGAGCTGTTTTTT	CASSPRIIPGQGNTGELFF
TRBJ1-1	-	-	14	TRBV6-5	TGTGCCAGCAGGTTCCAGGGCGTTGGCACTGAAGCTTTCTTT	CASRFQGVGTEAFF
TRBJ1-2	-	once	13	TRBV18	TGTGCCAGCTCACAAGGTTTTAACTATGGCTACACCTTC	CASSQGFNYGYTF
TRBJ1-2	-	-	19	TRBV4-1	TGCGCCAGCAGCCAAGAAAGGCCAGGATCCGGGGGCGCATACTATGGCTACACCTTC	CASSQERPGSGGAYYGYTF
TRBJ1-5	-	-	13	TRBV28	TGTGCCAGCAGATCCCCGGGGAATCAGCCCCAGCATTTT	CASRSPGNQPQHF
TRBJ2-2	-	-	14	TRBV5-4	TGTGCCAGCAGCCAGTCAGATCTCACCGGGGAGCTGTTTTTT	CASSQSDLTGELFF
TRBJ2-7	-	-	16	TRBV5-1	TGCGCCAGCAGCTTGGCCTTTGACAGGAGCTCCTACGAGCAGTACTTC	CASSLAFDRSSYEQYF
TRBJ2-6	-	-	14	TRBV19	TGTGCCAGTAGTCCAGGGGTTGGGGCCAACGTCCTGACTTTC	CASSPGVGANVLTF
TRBJ2-3	-	-	14	TRBV28	TGTGCCAGCAGTCCTTGGGATCGATGGGATACGCAGTATTTT	CASSPWDRWDTQYF
TRBJ1-2	-	-	13	TRBV18	TGTGCCAGCTCACAACAGAAGAACTATGGCTACACCTTC	CASSQQKNYGYTF
TRBJ2-3	-	-	17	TRBV28	TGTGCCAGCAGTTTCCTAGCGTCTCGGCCTGGCACAGATACGCAGTATTTT	CASSFLASRPGTDTQYF
TRBJ2-7	-	-	15	TRBV18	TGTGCCAGCTCCTTCGCGGCGCCCCGGCTGAACGAGCAGTACTTC	CASSFAAPRLNEQYF
TRBJ1-2	-	-	8	TRBV20-1	TGCACCCCCACTGGCTACACCTTC	CTPTGYTF
TRBJ1-2	-	-	12	TRBV6-1	TGTGCCAGCCGGGCCTTAAACTATGGCTACACCTTC	CASRALNYGYTF
TRBJ2-7	TRBD2	-	15	TRBV28	TGTACAAGCGGGAGGGCCTTCCCGAATTTCTACGAGCAGTACTTC	CTSGRAFPNFYEQYF
TRBJ2-4	-	-	18	TRBV4-1	TGCGCCAGCAGCCAAGTTGTCTTCACGGGGCCGAAAAAAAACATTCAGTACTTC	CASSQVVFTGPKKNIQYF
TRBJ2-3	TRBD2	-	14	TRBV11-2	TGTGCCAGCAGCAACGGGAGGGACACAGATACGCAGTATTTT	CASSNGRDTDTQYF
TRBJ1-2	TRBD1	few	11	TRBV7-9	TGTGCCAGCAGCCACCGGGACAGGGCAGACTTC	CASSHRDRADF
TRBJ1-3	-	-	15	TRBV18	TGTGCCAGCTCACCCCAGGACATCTCCGGAAACACCATATATTTT	CASSPQDISGNTIYF
TRBJ2-3	TRBD2	-	16	TRBV5-1	TGCGCCAGCAGCTCCGGGACTAGCGGGGGGGCAGATACGCAGTATTTT	CASSSGTSGGADTQYF
TRBJ2-7	TRBD1	once	17	TRBV4-3	TGCGCCAGCAGCCAAGGATTCCGGGACAGGGTGCCCTACGAGCAGTACTTC	CASSQGFRDRVPYEQYF
TRBJ2-7	-	-	15	TRBV7-8	TGTGCCAGCAGCTTAGCCCCAGCGGCCCCTAACGAGCAGTACTTC	CASSLAPAAPNEQYF
TRBJ2-5	TRBD1	once	16	TRBV5-1	TGCGCCAGCAGCTTGGTACCAGGGGGACGTCAAGAGACCCAGTACTTC	CASSLVPGGRQETQYF
TRBJ2-3	TRBD2	-	16	TRBV9	TGTGCCAGCAGCGTAGAGGGCGGGAGGAGCACAGATACGCAGTATTTT	CASSVEGGRSTDTQYF
TRBJ1-2	-	-	16	TRBV9	TGTGCCAGCAGCGTAGGTCACCCTGCAGGAAGTCATGGCTACACCTTC	CASSVGHPAGSHGYTF
TRBJ2-3	TRBD1	-	14	TRBV9	TGTGCCAGCAGCGCGGGACAGATCACAGATACGCAGTATTTT	CASSAGQITDTQYF
TRBJ1-3	-	-	13	TRBV7-8	TGTGCCAGCAGGGATATTGGGGGAAACACCATATATTTT	CASRDIGGNTIYF
TRBJ2-5	-	-	11	TRBV5-6	TGTGCCAGCAGCTTGGGGGCCCTTTGGTACTTC	CASSLGALWYF
TRBJ2-7	-	-	14	TRBV11-2	TGTGCCAGCAGCTTCAGACAGGAGAAATACGAGCAGTACTTC	CASSFRQEKYEQYF
TRBJ2-7	-	-	13	TRBV7-7	TGTGCCAGCAGCCCGGGCCCGAATCAGGAGCAGTACTTC	CASSPGPNQEQYF
TRBJ1-2	-	-	13	TRBV30	TGTGCCTGGAGTTTGGCCTTGGGGGATGGCTACACCTTC	CAWSLALGDGYTF
TRBJ2-7	TRBD2	-	16	TRBV7-2	TGTGCCAGCAGCTTTCAAGGACTAGCGGGAGGGTCTGAGCAGTACTTC	CASSFQGLAGGSEQYF
TRBJ2-3	TRBD2	once	15	TRBV4-2	TGTGCCAGCAGCAGCGGGAGATTCGGCACAGATACGCAGTATTTT	CASSSGRFGTDTQYF
TRBJ2-7	TRBD2	once	18	TRBV7-6	TGTGCCAGCAGCTGGCGTCCGGGACTAGCGGGAGACTCCTACGAGCAGTACTTC	CASSWRPGLAGDSYEQYF
TRBJ1-2	-	-	15	TRBV9	TGTGCCAGCAGCGTAGAAGAAGGGGGGGACTATGGCTACACCTTC	CASSVEEGGDYGYTF
TRBJ2-1	-	-	11	TRBV7-8	TGTGCCAGCAGCAATACGCGGGAGCAGTTCTTC	CASSNTREQFF
TRBJ1-2	TRBD1	-	14	TRBV29-1	TGCAGCGTACGAACCGGGACAGAAAACTATGGCTACACCTTC	CSVRTGTENYGYTF
TRBJ1-2	-	-	12	TRBV12-5	TGTGCTAGTGGTTTGTCAGGGTATGGCTACACCTTC	CASGLSGYGYTF
TRBJ2-3	-	-	15	TRBV18	TGTGCCAGCTCACCAGGAGGAGCCCACACAGATACGCAGTATTTT	CASSPGGAHTDTQYF
TRBJ2-1	-	-	11	TRBV6-6	TGTGCCAGCAGTTACGCGTGGGAGCAGTTCTTC	CASSYAWEQFF
TRBJ2-7	TRBD2	once	14	TRBV6-6	TGTGCCAGCAGTCGAGCGGGAGGGGGGTACGAGCAGTACTTC	CASSRAGGGYEQYF
TRBJ1-3	-	-	12	TRBV9	TGTGCCAGCAGCGTCGAGGGAAACACCATATATTTT	CASSVEGNTIYF